One and the same sample provided the 32 T cell receptor beta chains below, sequenced in a study of cytomegalovirus exposure and HLA in healthy donors. It was with 60 Vbeta and 13 Jbeta primers that the PCR ran. Assay: immunoSEQ multiplex PCR; the TCRdb copy retains only in-frame clones and omits some. The data show 85,000 to 100,000 clones, 79% seen once. The sequenced material came from PBMCs. The receptors shown here come from a male donor in good health and CMV-seropositive.

This clone was seen a single time. This chain connects TRBV14 to TRBJ2-5; 13 bases agree with TRBD2. Germline loops: CDR1 SGHDN, CDR2 FVKESK. V gave up 1 base and J gave up 2 bases; unmatched junction bases: 10. The CDR3 is 19 amino acids. CDR3 residues: CASSQGGLAGRRVQETQYF. Written as DNA, the CDR3 is TGTGCCAGCAGCCAAGGGGGACTAGCGGGGCGAAGGGTACAAGAGACCCAGTACTTC.

The gene calls are TRBV6-5 and TRBJ1-1, with TRBD1 identical over 8 bases. The CDR3 extends over 12 amino acids. Germline V CDR1 and CDR2: MNHEY, SVGAGI. Trimming took 2 bases from V and 9 from J; bases not matched to a gene: 2. The CDR3 bases are TGTGCCAGCAGTTACCGGACAGGGAAAGCTTTCTTT. Its translation: CASSYRTGKAFF.

This clone was detected only a few times. The chain has TRBV30 and TRBJ1-2, with TRBD1 matching 11 bases. Per the germline V gene, CDR1 is GTSNPN and CDR2 is SVGIG (reference sequence). This CDR3 region has 12 residues. V shed 5 bases, J shed 8 bases, and the junction held 4 bases outside the gene matches. CDR3 protein: CAWGGQGAGYTF. CDR3 sequence (DNA): TGTGCCTGGGGTGGACAGGGGGCCGGCTACACCTTC.

The chain couples TRBV29-1 to TRBJ1-3, with unresolved D. CDR1 is SQVTM and CDR2 is ANQGSEA in the germline V gene. V lost 7 bases to trimming and J lost 9 bases, with 13 bases between them. CDR3 length equals 11 residues. This CDR3 is CSAQSSATIYF. CDR3 in DNA: TGCAGCGCCCAGTCGTCTGCCACCATATATTTT.

The V gene is TRBV6-1, the J gene TRBJ1-2; D possibly corresponds to TRBD1 (5 bases). The CDR3 is made up of 13 amino acids. The germline CDR1 and CDR2 sequences are MNHNS and SASEGT. V shed 4 bases and J shed 0 bases, with 6 bases lying between them. This CDR3 reads CASSGQSNYGYTF. CDR3 coding DNA: TGTGCCAGCAGTGGACAGTCTAACTATGGCTACACCTTC.

This rearrangement joins TRBV30 to TRBJ1-2; D might be TRBD1 (6 bases). The CDR3 runs to 13 residues. Trimming stripped 5 bases from V and 2 bases from J, with 12 bases between. Per germline, CDR1 GTSNPN and CDR2 SVGIG (reference sequence). CDR3 sequence (DNA): TGTGCCTGGGACCCACAGGGCAACTATGGCTACACCTTC. Protein: CAWDPQGNYGYTF.

The chain's CDR3 is CAWSDRGGNQPQHF. CDR3 nucleotides: TGTGCCTGGTCCGACAGGGGAGGCAATCAGCCCCAGCATTTT. The V call is TRBV30, the J call TRBJ1-5; 8 bases are shared with TRBD1. Germline loops: CDR1 GTSNPN, CDR2 SVGIG (reference sequence). The V segment lost 5 bases and the J segment 2 bases; nucleotides outside the gene matches: 5. CDR3 length equals 14 residues.

This clone was detected only once. Here the CDR3 reads CASSYSNRVRSGELFF. The CDR3 bases are TGTGCCAGCAGTTACTCGAACCGGGTACGATCCGGGGAGCTGTTTTTT. This sequence joins TRBV6-5 and TRBJ2-2; no clear D. The V gene's germline CDR1 is MNHEY and CDR2 SVGAGI. V lost 0 bases and J 6 bases, leaving 14 bases between the germline ends. The CDR3 extends over 16 amino acids.

CDR3 loop: CASSETGDGYTF. DNA of the CDR3: TGTGCCAGCAGTGAAACAGGGGATGGCTACACCTTC. The V call is TRBV2, the J call TRBJ1-2; TRBD1 agrees at 7 bases. The germline gives CDR1 SNHLY, CDR2 FYNNEI. This CDR3 contains 12 residues. V shed 2 bases and J 6 bases; nucleotides not matched to a gene: 0.

About this clone: A junction boundary mismatches the germline segment, possibly from a read error. The CDR3 loop reads CDSSLTAGGMGTDTQYF. The CDR3 DNA follows: TGTGACAGCAGCCTAACGGCGGGGGGGATGGGCACAGATACGCAGTATTTT. The chain recombines TRBV4-2 with TRBJ2-3; the match to TRBD2 covers 9 bases. Germline CDR1 and CDR2: LGHNA and YNFKEQ. The CDR3 length is 17 residues.

This chain joins TRBV4-3 and TRBJ2-2; the match to TRBD1 covers 9 bases. The CDR3 is made up of 17 amino acids. Per the germline V gene, CDR1 is LGHNA and CDR2 is YSLEER. J gave up 7 bases and V 1 base, and 10 bases lay outside the gene matches. CDR3 amino acids: CASSQGRYRGQSGELFF. CDR3 DNA sequence: TGCGCCAGCAGCCAAGGGAGGTACAGGGGGCAGAGCGGGGAGCTGTTTTTT.

This clone occurred once. V and J are TRBV5-4 and TRBJ2-7, with a weak D call TRBD1 (5 bases). Germline CDR1 reads SGHNT; CDR2 reads YYREEE (reference sequence). Trimming took off 2 bases at V and 5 bases at J, with 8 bases between the two ends. The CDR3 is 12 residues long. DNA for the CDR3: TGTGCCAGCAGCTTCGACAGTAACGAGCAGTACTTC. This codes for CASSFDSNEQYF.

The J gene is TRBJ2-3, the V gene TRBV6-5; D possibly corresponds to TRBD2 (6 bases). The CDR3 has 14 amino acids. Germline V gene data show CDR1 as MNHEY and CDR2 as SVGAGI. V was pared by 8 bases and J by 0 bases, with 12 bases between. As DNA, the CDR3 is TGTGCCAGCGGACCCGGGAGCAGCACAGATACGCAGTATTTT. Protein sequence: CASGPGSSTDTQYF.

The V gene is TRBV11-2, the J gene TRBJ1-6, with D unclear. The CDR3 is 15 amino acids. Looked up from germline, CDR1 is SGHAT and CDR2 is FQNNGV. Trimming pared 2 bases from V and 9 bases from J, leaving 14 bases between. Here the CDR3 DNA reads TGTGCCAGCAGCTTATTCGGCCTGGAGGGTTCACCCCTCCACTTT. Protein sequence: CASSLFGLEGSPLHF.

The chain links TRBV4-1 to TRBJ1-2; 7 bases fit TRBD1. Germline assignment: CDR1 MGHRA and CDR2 YSYEKL. The CDR3 loop spans 15 amino acids. J gave up 4 bases and V 4 bases, and 9 bases lay outside the gene matches. In DNA, the CDR3 is TGCGCCAGCAGCCGACAGGGATCCGGCCTCTATGGCTACACCTTC. Its translation: CASSRQGSGLYGYTF.

The chain is built from TRBV9 and TRBJ2-1, with 10 bases fitting TRBD2. CDR1 and CDR2 from the germline V gene are SGDLS and YYNGEE. This CDR3 spans 15 amino acids. Losses at the gene ends were 2 bases for V and 4 bases for J; bases not matched to a gene: 3. For the CDR3, the DNA is TGTGCCAGCAGCGTCGGACTAGCGGAATACAATGAGCAGTTCTTC. Its translation is CASSVGLAEYNEQFF.

Concerning this clone itself: The sample carries other DNA sequences with the same CDR3. This sequence joins TRBV7-3 and TRBJ1-1; D uncertain. Germline CDR1 and CDR2: SGHTA and FQGTGA. The CDR3 sequence is 13 residues long. The V end lost 4 bases, the J end lost 1 base, and 7 bases lay between the germline ends. CDR3 amino acids: CASSSQSNTEAFF. The CDR3, as DNA: TGTGCCAGCAGCTCACAGTCGAACACTGAAGCTTTCTTT.

The genes are TRBV2 and TRBJ2-7; no clear D gene. V was shortened by 7 bases and J by 5 bases, with 15 bases between the two germline ends. Germline lookup yields CDR1 SNHLY and CDR2 FYNNEI. The CDR3 spans 13 residues. The CDR3 bases are TGTGCCAGCAAGAGGAAGGTGGTCCACGAGCAGTACTTC. As protein: CASKRKVVHEQYF.

This clone was observed a single time. CDR3 sequence reads: CASMNGKNTEAFF. DNA for the CDR3: TGTGCCAGCATGAACGGGAAAAACACTGAAGCTTTCTTT. V is TRBV6-1 and J is TRBJ1-1, with D unclear. Germline CDR1 and CDR2: MNHNS and SASEGT. Deletions cut 7 bases from V and 2 bases from J, with 11 bases between. The CDR3 spans 13 residues.

The chain couples TRBV29-1 to TRBJ2-7; no definite D call. The CDR3 length is 10 residues. Germline CDR1 reads SQVTM; CDR2 reads ANQGSEA. Trimming took off 2 bases at V and 8 bases at J, with 7 bases between the two ends. The CDR3 sequence: CSVESGKQYF. CDR3 sequence (DNA): TGCAGCGTTGAATCCGGTAAGCAGTACTTC.

The rearrangement links TRBV29-1 to TRBJ2-4; 7 nucleotides align to TRBD1. Losses at the gene ends were 3 bases for V and 8 bases for J; bases not matched to a gene: 16. This CDR3 contains 16 residues. Per germline, CDR1 SQVTM and CDR2 ANQGSEA. CDR3 bases: TGCAGCGTTGAGTACCGGGACAGAAATCGTGTGTACATTCAGTACTTC. This gives the protein CSVEYRDRNRVYIQYF.

This chain uses TRBV4-2 with TRBJ1-5; D is undetermined. The CDR3 length is 15 residues. CDR1 and CDR2 from the germline V gene are LGHNA and YNFKEQ. V shed 0 bases and J shed 1 base, with 7 bases lying between them. The chain's CDR3 is CASSQDLASNQPQHF. CDR3 sequence (DNA): TGTGCCAGCAGCCAAGATTTGGCCAGCAATCAGCCCCAGCATTTT.

This clone showed up just a few times. The chain recombines TRBV6-1 with TRBJ2-5; D perhaps matches TRBD2 (7 bases). The CDR3 extends over 15 amino acids. Trimming cost V 1 base and J 4 bases, with 13 bases left between them. The V gene's germline CDR1 is MNHNS and CDR2 SASEGT. CDR3 loop: CASSEDGGGAETQYF. As DNA, the CDR3 is TGTGCCAGCAGTGAAGATGGTGGGGGGGCAGAGACCCAGTACTTC.

The DNA for the CDR3 is TGTGCCAGCAGCGTAGACAGTTACACAGATACGCAGTATTTT. Translating it yields CASSVDSYTDTQYF. The chain uses TRBV9 and TRBJ2-3; D remains unclear. Trimming left V 0 bases short and J 2 bases short, with 7 bases between. In germline, CDR1 is SGDLS, CDR2 YYNGEE. This CDR3 contains 14 residues.

The gene calls are TRBV5-1 and TRBJ2-1, with TRBD1 matching over 9 bases. CDR1 is SGHRS and CDR2 is YFSETQ in the germline V gene. The CDR3 covers 17 residues. The V and J ends lost 4 bases and 2 bases, in that order; junction bases with no gene match: 10. The chain's CDR3 is CASSPLSGTGPYNEQFF. The CDR3 nucleotides are TGCGCCAGCAGCCCCTTGTCCGGGACAGGGCCCTACAATGAGCAGTTCTTC. Together with reference TRBV5-1 and TRBJ2-1, the CDR3 gives the full variable domain: KAGVTQTPRYLIKTRGQQVTLSCSPISGHRSVSWYQQTPGQGLQFLFEYFSETQRNKGNFPGRFSGRQFSNSRSEMNVSTLELGDSALYLCASSPLSGTGPYNEQFFGPGTRLTVL.

V gene TRBV30 combines with J gene TRBJ1-5; a weak D match, TRBD1 (5 bases). CDR1 is GTSNPN, CDR2 SVGIG, per germline (reference sequence). V was cut by 0 bases and J by 0 bases, with 12 bases left in between. CDR3 length: 16 residues. CDR3 loop: CAWSVAGDLSNQPQHF. In DNA, the CDR3 is TGTGCCTGGAGTGTAGCGGGGGACCTTAGCAATCAGCCCCAGCATTTT.

This rearrangement joins TRBV29-1 to TRBJ2-4, with TRBD1 identical over 7 bases. Per the germline V gene, CDR1 is SQVTM and CDR2 is ANQGSEA. The CDR3 contains 11 residues. Germline trimming cut 7 bases from V and 5 bases from J; bases unmatched to any gene: 2. The CDR3 loop is CSGGTENIQYF. The CDR3 DNA reads TGCAGCGGGGGGACAGAAAACATTCAGTACTTC.

V and J are TRBV6-1 and TRBJ2-5; 8 nucleotides agree with TRBD2. From germline, CDR1 is MNHNS and CDR2 SASEGT. V lost 4 bases and J lost 5; bases outside the gene matches: 6. The CDR3 has 14 residues. The CDR3 loop is CASSVVAGRETQYF. Here the CDR3 DNA reads TGTGCCAGCAGTGTCGTAGCGGGGAGGGAGACCCAGTACTTC.

This clone was seen more than once but under ten times. This chain links TRBV9 with TRBJ2-7; maybe TRBD1 (6 bases). CDR1 is SGDLS, CDR2 YYNGEE, per germline. The germline V and J ends were trimmed by 4 bases and 1 base, with 12 bases remaining between them. CDR3 length equals 14 residues. The CDR3 protein is CASSPRTVSYEQYF. CDR3 in DNA: TGTGCCAGCAGCCCCCGGACAGTTTCCTACGAGCAGTACTTC.

J is TRBJ2-7 and V is TRBV27, with D possibly matching TRBD1 (6 bases). The CDR3 has 12 residues. Trimming removed 4 bases at V and 6 bases at J, with 10 bases between. The V gene's germline CDR1 is MNHEY and CDR2 SMNVEV (reference sequence). Here the CDR3 DNA reads TGTGCCAGCAGTTACAGGGTTGGCGAGCAGTACTTC. As protein: CASSYRVGEQYF.

The chain couples TRBV30 to TRBJ1-4; perhaps TRBD1 as D (6 bases). V was clipped by 6 bases and J by 8 bases, with 22 bases between them. This CDR3 region has 15 residues. Germline V gives CDR1 GTSNPN, CDR2 SVGIG (reference sequence). DNA for the CDR3: TGTGCCTGTCGTGGCGGGGGGCCCTTCGGAGAAAAACTGTTTTTT. Amino acids: CACRGGGPFGEKLFF.

The chain is built from TRBV7-9 and TRBJ1-2; possibly TRBD1 for D (5 bases). The CDR3 has 13 residues. Germline V gene lookup returns CDR1 SEHNR and CDR2 FQNEAQ (reference sequence). V lost 3 bases and J 8 bases, leaving 13 bases between the germline ends. This chain's CDR3 is CASSLTGTKGYTF. CDR3 DNA sequence: TGTGCCAGCAGCTTGACCGGGACTAAGGGCTACACCTTC.